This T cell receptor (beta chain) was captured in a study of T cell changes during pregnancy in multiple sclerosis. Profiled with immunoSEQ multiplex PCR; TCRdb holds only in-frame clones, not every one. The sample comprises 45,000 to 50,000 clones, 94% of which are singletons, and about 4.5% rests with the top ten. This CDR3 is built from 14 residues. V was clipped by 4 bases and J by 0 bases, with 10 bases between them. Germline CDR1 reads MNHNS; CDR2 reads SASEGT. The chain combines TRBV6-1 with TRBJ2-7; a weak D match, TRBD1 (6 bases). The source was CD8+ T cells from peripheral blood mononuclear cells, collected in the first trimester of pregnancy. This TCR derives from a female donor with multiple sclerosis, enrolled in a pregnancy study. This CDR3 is CASSVDRSSYEQYF. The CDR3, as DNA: TGTGCCAGCAGTGTGGACAGAAGCTCCTACGAGCAGTACTTC.